This T cell receptor beta chain came from a study of OX40 agonist ivuxolimab in advanced cancers. Study-level information: Clinicians treated patients with ivuxolimab, an agonistic anti-OX40 (CD134) antibody. Patients received ivuxolimab, an intravenous treatment, every 2 weeks at 0.01 to 10 mg/kg.

This CDR3 has 18 residues. The V gene end was trimmed by 5 bases and the J gene end by 0 bases; junction bases not matched to a gene: 9. CDR1 is SGHTA, CDR2 FQGTGA, per germline. Repertoires were generated with immunoSEQ multiplex PCR, while TCRdb's copy carries only in-frame clones and drops some. The sample carries approximately 77,000 clones, around 90% recorded once. The sample here was CD4+ or CD8+ T cells sorted from blood, taken in a trial of the OX40 agonist ivuxolimab. The receptor's source is an adult with an advanced solid tumor such as melanoma, head and neck, liver or kidney cancer. The gene calls are TRBV7-3 and TRBJ2-3, with 12 bases identical to TRBD2. The CDR3 loop is CASSPGLAGIPSTDTQYF. The CDR3, as DNA: TGTGCCAGCAGCCCCGGACTAGCGGGGATTCCTAGCACAGATACGCAGTATTTT.